The 27 T cell receptor beta chains in this list originate from one sample, sequenced in a study of cytotoxic CD8 clonotypes in ibrutinib-treated CLL. TCRdb's copy holds only in-frame clones and misses some; the assay was immunoSEQ multiplex PCR. The repertoire holds about 200,000 clones, with approximately 68% as singletons. Sequencing used PBMCs, obtained after 24 months of ibrutinib treatment. These receptor sequences come from a human donor with chronic lymphocytic leukemia.

The chain carries TRBV6-1 and TRBJ2-7; D unclear. Germline loops: CDR1 MNHNS, CDR2 SASEGT. The CDR3 has 16 amino acids. V lost 3 bases, J lost 0 bases, and 15 bases lay in between. Written as DNA, the CDR3 is TGTGCCAGCAGTGAGAACCTGATCACCCACTCCTACGAGCAGTACTTC. Translated, it gives CASSENLITHSYEQYF.

Only one count was recorded for this clone. This chain joins TRBV19 and TRBJ2-5; 7 bases map to TRBD2. This CDR3 region has 15 residues. V shed 4 bases and J 5 bases; nucleotides not matched to a gene: 10. The V gene's germline CDR1 is LNHDA and CDR2 SQIVND (reference sequence). CDR3 in DNA: TGTGCCAGTAGTAGGGTCGCGGGAGTAATTGAGACCCAGTACTTC. It encodes CASSRVAGVIETQYF.

This clone was seen just once. The chain's CDR3 is CASSVDAGETQYF. The CDR3 region has the DNA TGTGCCAGCAGCGTAGATGCAGGGGAGACCCAGTACTTC. The chain carries TRBV9 and TRBJ2-5; tentatively, D is TRBD1 (5 bases). CDR1 and CDR2 (germline): SGDLS, YYNGEE. The CDR3 loop spans 13 amino acids. Trimming took off 0 bases at V and 5 bases at J, with 8 bases between the two ends.

J is TRBJ2-1 and V is TRBV18; D is undetermined. Between the trimmed V and J ends, which lost 0 bases and 0 bases, there was a span of 9 bases. This CDR3 is 16 amino acids long. Germline values: CDR1 KGHSH, CDR2 LQKENI. CDR3: CASSPPGDSSYNEQFF. CDR3 coding DNA: TGTGCCAGCTCACCACCCGGTGATAGCTCCTACAATGAGCAGTTCTTC.

The chain couples TRBV15 to TRBJ1-5; no clear D. The CDR3 has 15 residues. The V and J ends lost 2 bases and 1 base respectively, with 9 bases between them. Germline-derived CDR1 and CDR2 are LNHNV and YYDKDF (reference sequence). The CDR3 loop is CATSRTTFSNQPQHF. DNA of the CDR3: TGTGCCACCAGCAGAACGACCTTCAGCAATCAGCCCCAGCATTTT. Full variable domain (outside the CDR3, taken from reference TRBV15 and TRBJ1-5): DAMVIQNPRYQVTQFGKPVTLSCSQTLNHNVMYWYQQKSSQAPKLLFHYYDKDFNNEADTPDNFQSRRPNTSFCFLDIRSPGLGDTAMYLCATSRTTFSNQPQHFGDGTRLSIL.

This chain uses TRBV6-5 with TRBJ2-7, with 10 positions matching TRBD2. The CDR3 is made up of 15 amino acids. Germline values: CDR1 MNHEY, CDR2 SVGAGI. Unmatched junction bases numbered 3, after V lost 0 bases and J lost 4 bases. Written as DNA, the CDR3 is TGTGCCAGCAGTTACTCAACTAGCGGGACGTACGAGCAGTACTTC. It encodes CASSYSTSGTYEQYF.

The chain is built from TRBV9 and TRBJ2-1, with 9 bases matching TRBD2. V shed 0 bases and J 9 bases; nucleotides not matched to a gene: 13. Per germline, CDR1 SGDLS and CDR2 YYNGEE. The CDR3 consists of 17 residues. CDR3 protein: CASSVVGGRAGRSEQFF. As DNA, the CDR3 is TGTGCCAGCAGCGTAGTTGGCGGGAGGGCGGGTAGGAGTGAGCAGTTCTTC.

This clone was recorded a few times. This rearrangement joins TRBV15 to TRBJ2-6; D not certain. The CDR3 totals 12 residues. The V and J ends lost 4 bases and 2 bases respectively, with 0 bases between them. CDR1 LNHNV and CDR2 YYDKDF come from the germline V gene (reference sequence). CDR3 loop: CATSTGANVLTF. The CDR3, as DNA: TGTGCCACCAGCACTGGGGCCAACGTCCTGACTTTC.

The CDR3: CASSIDFGGPYSNQPQHF. The DNA for the CDR3 is TGTGCCAGTAGTATAGATTTTGGGGGACCATATAGCAATCAGCCCCAGCATTTT. This chain joins TRBV19 and TRBJ1-5, with D possibly being TRBD1 (5 bases). Trimming left V 0 bases short and J 0 bases short, with 15 bases between. Germline-derived CDR1 and CDR2 are LNHDA and SQIVND (reference sequence). The length of the CDR3 is 18 residues.

The CDR3 sequence: CASSTWDRTYEQYF. DNA for the CDR3: TGTGCCAGCAGCACCTGGGACCGGACCTACGAGCAGTACTTC. The rearrangement joins TRBV28 to TRBJ2-7; possibly TRBD1 or TRBD2 for D (5 bases each). Germline-derived CDR1 and CDR2 are MDHEN and SYDVKM. The CDR3 has 14 residues. Trimming took off 6 bases at V and 2 bases at J, with 14 bases between the two ends.

This chain joins TRBV20-1 and TRBJ1-1; D remains ambiguous. V gave up 5 bases and J gave up 7 bases, with 11 bases separating them. Per the germline V gene, CDR1 is DFQATT and CDR2 is SNEGSKA (reference sequence). This CDR3 is 11 amino acids long. CDR3 amino acids: CSASDGGEAFF. DNA for the CDR3: TGCAGTGCTTCTGACGGAGGTGAAGCTTTCTTT.

This rearrangement joins TRBV29-1 to TRBJ2-7, with 11 bases lining up with TRBD2. The length of the CDR3 is 14 residues. Trimming at V came to 4 bases and at J to 6 bases, leaving 8 bases not matched to a gene. The V gene's germline CDR1 is SQVTM and CDR2 ANQGSEA. CDR3 region: CSVGFSGRAAEQYF. The CDR3, as DNA: TGCAGCGTTGGATTTAGCGGGAGGGCCGCCGAGCAGTACTTC.

The sample holds a few counts of this clone. The genes are TRBV7-2 and TRBJ1-1; no clear D. The V end was cut by 1 base, the J end by 10 bases, with 10 bases between. This CDR3 is 12 amino acids long. Germline V gene lookup returns CDR1 SGHTA and CDR2 FQGNSA. CDR3 bases: TGTGCCAGCAGCTTAGGTTCTTATTCAGCTTTCTTT. Translation: CASSLGSYSAFF.

The chain has TRBV29-1 and TRBJ2-5; D is ambiguous. The CDR3 extends over 10 amino acids. V shed 2 bases and J shed 5 bases, with 3 bases lying between them. CDR1 is SQVTM and CDR2 is ANQGSEA in the germline V gene. The chain's CDR3 is CSVEWETQYF. The CDR3 coding sequence is TGCAGCGTTGAATGGGAGACCCAGTACTTC.

This clone was seen only once. V is TRBV19 and J is TRBJ1-5, with TRBD1 identical over 8 bases. This CDR3 is built from 22 residues. The trim removed 4 bases at V and 6 bases at J, leaving 29 bases unmatched. CDR1 and CDR2 (germline): LNHDA, SQIVND (reference sequence). As DNA, the CDR3 is TGTGCCAGTAGTAAACTCTCACGGGATTTGTATGGGCCGGGACAGGTAGGTCAGCCCCAGCATTTT. Its translation: CASSKLSRDLYGPGQVGQPQHF.

The chain is built from TRBV5-4 and TRBJ1-1; D is ambiguous. With 3 bases removed from V and 3 bases from J, the gap between germline ends came to 9 bases. The length of the CDR3 is 13 residues. Germline V CDR1 and CDR2: SGHNT, YYREEE (reference sequence). In nucleotides, the CDR3 is TGTGCCAGCAGCTCCTACGGGGACACTGAAGCTTTCTTT. Translated, it gives CASSSYGDTEAFF.

The chain carries TRBV28 and TRBJ1-1; D is uncertain. The germline V and J ends were trimmed by 1 base and 1 base, with 7 bases remaining between them. There are 14 residues in the CDR3. Germline-derived CDR1 and CDR2 are MDHEN and SYDVKM. The CDR3 sequence is CASSLLAENTEAFF. DNA of the CDR3: TGTGCCAGCAGTTTATTGGCAGAGAACACTGAAGCTTTCTTT. Based on the CDR3 plus reference TRBV28 and TRBJ1-1, the full variable domain is DVKVTQSSRYLVKRTGEKVFLECVQDMDHENMFWYRQDPGLGLRLIYFSYDVKMKEKGDIPEGYSVSREKKERFSLILESASTNQTSMYLCASSLLAENTEAFFGQGTRLTVV.

The chain uses TRBV29-1 and TRBJ2-1; D may match TRBD1 or TRBD2 (5 bases each). The V gene lost 4 bases and the J gene lost 9 bases, with 10 bases spanning the gap. The CDR3 has 11 residues. The germline V gene encodes CDR1 SQVTM and CDR2 ANQGSEA. The CDR3 region has the DNA TGCAGCGTTGGGGGGTTTGCTGAGCAGTTCTTC. It specifies CSVGGFAEQFF.

This clone was seen only once. The chain is built from TRBV28 and TRBJ2-3, with D possibly TRBD2 on 5 matching bases. The CDR3 length is 15 residues. Germline CDR1 and CDR2: MDHEN and SYDVKM. Trimming stripped 5 bases from V and 1 base from J, with 13 bases between. CDR3 DNA: TGTGCCAGCAGTCCCGGTGGTAGCGGCACAGATACGCAGTATTTT. Its translation is CASSPGGSGTDTQYF.

The chain carries TRBV6-4 and TRBJ2-2, with D possibly TRBD1 on 6 matching bases. The CDR3 sequence is 17 residues long. Trimming removed 2 bases at V and 6 bases at J, with 19 bases between. Germline V lookup: CDR1 MRHNA, CDR2 SNTAGT. DNA for the CDR3: TGTGCCAGCAGTGACCGATCGAACCAGGGGTTGGCCGGGGAGCTGTTTTTT. Translated, it gives CASSDRSNQGLAGELFF.

The gene calls are TRBV4-3 and TRBJ2-7; 8 bases line up with TRBD1. The V gene end was trimmed by 4 bases and the J gene end by 6 bases; junction bases not matched to a gene: 8. The CDR3 runs to 14 residues. Germline CDR1 reads LGHNA; CDR2 reads YSLEER. The CDR3 sequence is CASSRYRGVGEQYF. CDR3 DNA: TGCGCCAGCAGCCGGTACAGGGGGGTGGGCGAGCAGTACTTC.

This sequence joins TRBV18 and TRBJ1-5, with D uncertain. The V end was cut by 3 bases, the J end by 6 bases, with 9 bases between. The CDR3 spans 13 residues. From germline, CDR1 is KGHSH and CDR2 LQKENI. The CDR3 loop is CASSPPKGQPQHF. CDR3 coding DNA: TGTGCCAGCTCACCCCCCAAGGGTCAGCCCCAGCATTTT.

The genes are TRBV7-9 and TRBJ2-7; D ambiguous. Trimming cost V 1 base and J 6 bases, with 4 bases left between them. This CDR3 has 11 amino acids. The germline CDR1 and CDR2 sequences are SEHNR and FQNEAQ (reference sequence). The CDR3: CASSLVSEQYF. In DNA, the CDR3 is TGTGCCAGCAGCTTAGTCAGCGAGCAGTACTTC.

The gene calls are TRBV5-1 and TRBJ2-7; 7 bases match TRBD2. Germline loops: CDR1 SGHRS, CDR2 YFSETQ. The junction had 4 bases not matched to a gene; V was cut back by 4 bases and J by 6 bases. This CDR3 has 12 amino acids. CDR3 sequence reads: CASSNGGSEQYF. As DNA, the CDR3 is TGCGCCAGCAGCAACGGCGGGAGCGAGCAGTACTTC.

The CDR3 sequence: CASSEGRGYTF. In nucleotides, the CDR3 is TGTGCCAGCAGCGAGGGTAGGGGCTACACCTTC. The chain links TRBV6-5 to TRBJ1-2; no clear D gene. Per the germline V gene, CDR1 is MNHEY and CDR2 is SVGAGI. Trimming took off 6 bases at V and 8 bases at J, with 10 bases between the two ends. CDR3 size: 11 residues.

This clone was observed a few times. The gene calls are TRBV2 and TRBJ1-2, with unresolved D. The ends were cut back, 5 bases at V and 4 bases at J, with 8 bases in the middle. The CDR3 consists of 12 residues. Germline values: CDR1 SNHLY, CDR2 FYNNEI. The CDR3 DNA sequence: TGTGCCAGCAGTCCCGGCGGCTATGGCTACACCTTC. This sequence encodes CASSPGGYGYTF.

This clone was counted once. The chain joins TRBV5-4 to TRBJ1-1; possibly TRBD1 for D (6 bases). The V end lost 1 base, the J end lost 0 bases, and 10 bases lay between the germline ends. CDR3 size: 15 residues. Germline V lookup: CDR1 SGHNT, CDR2 YYREEE (reference sequence). CDR3 in DNA: TGTGCCAGCAGCTTGTTCCAGGGGTTGAACACTGAAGCTTTCTTT. Amino acid sequence: CASSLFQGLNTEAFF.